This is a list of T cell receptor beta chains from one sample in a study of a mutant IDH1 vaccine in newly diagnosed glioma. Some clones are missing from TCRdb's copy, which holds only in-frame ones; the method was immunoSEQ multiplex PCR. The sample has around 56,000 clones; roughly four fifths are singletons. Their antigens remain unidentified. This sample comprised PBMCs, obtained from a glioma patient whose treatment included an IDH1 peptide vaccine. The receptors come from a young man with glioma. Both conserved end residues are part of each CDR3. The D gene is left open where the match is weak. Clone size is stated in some rows and not others, as once, few, many or a class when expanded.

v_gene	abundance	d_gene	j_gene	CDR3aa	CDR3nt
TRBV6-1	-	-	TRBJ1-6	CASSSGGAPPPLHF	TGTGCCAGCAGTTCTGGGGGGGCGCCCCCACCCCTCCACTTT
TRBV6-5	-	-	TRBJ2-7	CASSPWEEDYEQYF	TGTGCCAGCAGCCCTTGGGAGGAGGACTACGAGCAGTACTTC
TRBV19	-	TRBD2	TRBJ2-7	CASSMPASGRADYEQYF	TGTGCCAGTAGTATGCCCGCCTCAGGGAGGGCAGACTACGAGCAGTACTTC
TRBV9	-	-	TRBJ2-5	CASSVSTGRQETQYF	TGTGCCAGCAGCGTATCGACAGGCCGCCAAGAGACCCAGTACTTC
TRBV5-4	-	TRBD1	TRBJ1-3	CASSLGTGGSGNTIYF	TGTGCCAGCAGCTTGGGGACAGGGGGCTCTGGAAACACCATATATTTT
TRBV13	-	-	TRBJ1-3	CASSLTTGPLSGNTIYF	TGTGCCAGCAGTTTAACGACGGGACCGCTCTCGGGAAACACCATATATTTT
TRBV7-8	-	-	TRBJ2-3	CASSLSETAGFDTQYF	TGTGCCAGCAGCTTATCCGAGACTGCTGGTTTCGATACGCAGTATTTT
TRBV5-1	-	-	TRBJ2-1	CASSLEAGSYNEQFF	TGCGCCAGCAGCTTGGAAGCGGGCTCCTACAATGAGCAGTTCTTC
TRBV30	few	-	TRBJ1-4	CAWRRYGHGEKLFF	TGTGCCTGGAGACGTTACGGACATGGAGAAAAACTGTTTTTT
TRBV7-2	-	-	TRBJ1-1	CASSPRGATNTEAFF	TGTGCCAGCAGCCCCCGCGGGGCGACGAACACTGAAGCTTTCTTT
TRBV18	-	TRBD2	TRBJ2-3	CASSPPGLAGGTDTQYF	TGTGCCAGCTCACCACCCGGACTAGCGGGGGGTACAGATACGCAGTATTTT
TRBV6-6	-	-	TRBJ1-6	CASTADGAGSPLHF	TGTGCCAGCACAGCGGACGGCGCAGGGTCACCCCTCCACTTT
TRBV6-6	-	-	TRBJ2-7	CASSWDTGSYEQYF	TGTGCCAGCAGTTGGGACACGGGATCCTACGAGCAGTACTTC
TRBV18	-	-	TRBJ1-2	CASSPDLVGTNYGYTF	TGTGCCAGCTCACCCGATTTGGTCGGTACTAACTATGGCTACACCTTC
TRBV11-2	-	TRBD1	TRBJ2-7	CASSLRTGTYEQYF	TGTGCCAGCAGCCTCCGGACAGGGACCTACGAGCAGTACTTC
TRBV5-1	-	-	TRBJ1-6	CASRQGEDSPLHF	TGCGCCAGCAGGCAGGGTGAGGATTCACCCCTCCACTTT
TRBV28	once	TRBD1	TRBJ1-2	CASSPGTGANYGYTF	TGTGCCAGCAGCCCCGGGACAGGGGCAAACTATGGCTACACCTTC
TRBV12-5	-	-	TRBJ2-2	CASGIELGELFF	TGTGCTAGTGGTATCGAACTCGGGGAGCTGTTTTTT
TRBV5-3	few	-	TRBJ1-5	CARSGELTTPQHF	TGTGCCAGAAGTGGTGAGTTGACTACGCCCCAGCATTTT
TRBV27	-	-	TRBJ1-2	CASSLSGQLTPYGYTF	TGTGCCAGCAGTTTATCGGGACAACTTACCCCCTATGGCTACACCTTC
TRBV6-1	-	TRBD1	TRBJ2-3	CASSEGSDRGWADTQYF	TGTGCCAGCAGTGAAGGATCGGACAGGGGGTGGGCAGATACGCAGTATTTT
TRBV6-6	-	TRBD2	TRBJ2-2	CAASRGRGEAGELFF	TGTGCCGCAAGTCGAGGACGGGGGGAGGCCGGGGAGCTGTTTTTT
TRBV6-5	-	-	TRBJ2-7	CASSYSGAYEQYF	TGTGCCAGCAGTTACTCAGGGGCCTACGAGCAGTACTTC
TRBV20-1	once	-	TRBJ2-7	CSARENYEQYF	TGCAGTGCTAGAGAAAACTACGAGCAGTACTTC
TRBV29-1	-	TRBD1	TRBJ2-1	CSVAGTGGAKKQFF	TGCAGCGTCGCCGGGACAGGGGGCGCGAAGAAGCAGTTCTTC
TRBV7-9	-	-	TRBJ2-1	CASSLEGDNEQFF	TGTGCCAGCAGCTTAGAGGGAGACAATGAGCAGTTCTTC
TRBV5-1	-	-	TRBJ1-6	CASSLATVQYSPLHF	TGCGCCAGCAGCTTGGCGACAGTTCAGTATTCACCCCTCCACTTT
TRBV9	-	TRBD1	TRBJ2-2	CASSAPGGTNTGELFF	TGTGCCAGCAGCGCCCCAGGGGGAACGAACACCGGGGAGCTGTTTTTT
TRBV2	-	-	TRBJ2-5	CASSMGRLQETQYF	TGTGCCAGCAGCATGGGACGGCTCCAAGAGACCCAGTACTTC